Following are 14 T cell receptor beta chains from one sample sequenced in a study of cytomegalovirus exposure and HLA in healthy donors. TCRdb's table, derived via immunoSEQ multiplex PCR, lists solely in-frame clones and lacks some. This sample carries 100,000 to 150,000 clones, roughly nine tenths of them seen once, and the ten largest clones take around 1.2%. Sequenced: PBMCs. The receptors were sampled from a young woman in good health and CMV-seronegative.

The chain has TRBV5-1 and TRBJ2-5, with 8 bases matching TRBD2. From germline, CDR1 is SGHRS and CDR2 YFSETQ. V was pared by 7 bases and J by 2 bases, with 4 bases of the junction left unmatched. CDR3 size: 13 residues. The CDR3 sequence: CASGRGVQETQYF. In DNA, the CDR3 is TGCGCCAGCGGGCGGGGGGTGCAAGAGACCCAGTACTTC.

The V call is TRBV19, the J call TRBJ2-3, with 11 bases matching TRBD2. The V gene end was trimmed by 3 bases and the J gene end by 5 bases; junction bases not matched to a gene: 13. CDR1 LNHDA and CDR2 SQIVND come from the germline V gene (reference sequence). The CDR3 has 18 residues. The CDR3 sequence: CASSIERLAGGRGDTQYF. The CDR3 DNA reads as TGTGCCAGTAGTATTGAAAGGCTAGCGGGGGGCCGGGGAGATACGCAGTATTTT.

This clone was picked up one time. The V call is TRBV19, the J call TRBJ1-1; tentatively, D is TRBD1 (6 bases). Trimming removed 4 bases at V and 3 bases at J, with 12 bases between. Germline CDR1 reads LNHDA; CDR2 reads SQIVND (reference sequence). The CDR3 length is 14 residues. The CDR3 bases are TGTGCCAGTAGTACGCAGGGGAGTTACACTGAAGCTTTCTTT. It specifies CASSTQGSYTEAFF.

CDR3 sequence reads: CASSLLFAGDGYTF. CDR3 bases: TGTGCCAGCAGCTTATTATTCGCCGGGGATGGCTACACCTTC. This sequence joins TRBV7-9 and TRBJ1-2; D is ambiguous. The CDR3 has 14 amino acids. The germline gives CDR1 SEHNR, CDR2 FQNEAQ (reference sequence). V was cut by 2 bases and J by 6 bases, with 13 bases left in between.

V and J are TRBV4-1 and TRBJ2-6; 7 bases are a match to TRBD1. Germline V lookup: CDR1 MGHRA, CDR2 YSYEKL. The length of the CDR3 is 18 residues. The V and J ends lost 4 bases and 0 bases, in that order; junction bases with no gene match: 9. CDR3 nucleotide sequence: TGCGCCAGCAGCCTGGGACAGCTTAGAAGCTCTGGGGCCAACGTCCTGACTTTC. Translated, it gives CASSLGQLRSSGANVLTF.

V and J are TRBV7-3 and TRBJ2-1; 7 bases agree with TRBD1. The junction had 6 bases not matched to a gene; V was cut back by 3 bases and J by 7 bases. The CDR3 covers 14 residues. The V gene's germline CDR1 is SGHTA and CDR2 FQGTGA. CDR3 residues: CASSFGDSPNEQFF. The CDR3 nucleotides read TGTGCCAGCAGCTTTGGGGACAGCCCTAATGAGCAGTTCTTC.

V and J are TRBV18 and TRBJ2-5; 8 bases are shared with TRBD2. This CDR3 is built from 15 residues. CDR1 and CDR2 from the germline V gene are KGHSH and LQKENI. V shed 0 bases, J shed 5 bases, and the junction held 5 bases outside the gene matches. The CDR3 bases are TGTGCCAGCTCACCACCGGGACTAGGGGGGGAGACCCAGTACTTC. Translating it yields CASSPPGLGGETQYF. The whole variable domain, remainder taken from reference TRBV18 and TRBJ2-5, is NAGVMQNPRHLVRRRGQEARLRCSPMKGHSHVYWYRQLPEEGLKFMVYLQKENIIDESGMPKERFSAEFPKEGPSILRIQQVVRGDSAAYFCASSPPGLGGETQYFGPGTRLLVL.

The J gene is TRBJ2-7, the V gene TRBV5-1; TRBD2 might be the D (6 bases). Trimming removed 4 bases from V and 0 bases from J, with 17 bases in between. The CDR3 has 16 amino acids. Germline V gives CDR1 SGHRS, CDR2 YFSETQ. For the CDR3, the DNA is TGCGCCAGCAGCCCTGGGAGGACCCCAAGCTCCTACGAGCAGTACTTC. Translation: CASSPGRTPSSYEQYF.

The CDR3 nucleotides read TGTGCCAGCAGCCCTTCCGGGACAGGGGTCCAGCCCCAGCATTTT. This gives the protein CASSPSGTGVQPQHF. This rearrangement joins TRBV2 to TRBJ1-5; 10 nucleotides match TRBD1. Germline V gives CDR1 SNHLY, CDR2 FYNNEI. Losses at the gene ends were 6 bases for V and 7 bases for J; bases not matched to a gene: 9. The CDR3 is made up of 15 amino acids.

The sample holds a few counts of this clone. V gene TRBV10-3 combines with J gene TRBJ2-2, with 9 nucleotides matching TRBD1. CDR1 is ENHRY, CDR2 SYGVKD, per germline. V was pared by 6 bases and J by 3 bases, with 5 bases of the junction left unmatched. The CDR3 length is 15 residues. Here the CDR3 DNA reads TGTGCCATCAGAGGGACAGGGCACGACACCGGGGAGCTGTTTTTT. Residues: CAIRGTGHDTGELFF.

J is TRBJ1-1 and V is TRBV10-2; D perhaps matches TRBD1 (6 bases). Trimming took off 6 bases at V and 6 bases at J, with 26 bases between the two ends. This CDR3 spans 17 amino acids. Per the germline V gene, CDR1 is WSHSY and CDR2 is SAAADI. The CDR3 bases are TGCGCCAGCAGACCTCCGCCTAGTGGGACACGGCGTCCTGAAGCTTTCTTT. It yields the protein CASRPPPSGTRRPEAFF.

This clone was found once. This chain joins TRBV5-1 and TRBJ2-3, with D maybe TRBD2 (6 bases). The CDR3 is 17 amino acids. Germline values: CDR1 SGHRS, CDR2 YFSETQ. V shed 0 bases and J shed 0 bases, with 14 bases lying between them. The CDR3 protein is CASSLAFAGTSTDTQYF. The CDR3 bases are TGCGCCAGCAGCTTGGCATTTGCGGGAACTAGCACAGATACGCAGTATTTT.

The chain uses TRBV5-4 and TRBJ2-3; D is undetermined. The CDR3 is made up of 12 amino acids. Germline CDR1 SGHNT, CDR2 YYREEE (reference sequence). The V end was cut by 6 bases, the J end by 1 base, with 6 bases between. The CDR3 is CASNFGTDTQYF. CDR3 in DNA: TGTGCCAGCAATTTCGGCACAGATACGCAGTATTTT.

The rearrangement joins TRBV5-4 to TRBJ1-2, with D uncertain. The CDR3 runs 13 residues. CDR1 is SGHNT and CDR2 is YYREEE in the germline V gene (reference sequence). Trimming left V 0 bases short and J 4 bases short, with 7 bases between. Here the CDR3 DNA reads TGTGCCAGCAGCTTGGCAAGCCCCTATGGCTACACCTTC. This encodes CASSLASPYGYTF. Full variable domain (missing parts from reference TRBV5-4 and TRBJ1-2): ETGVTQSPTHLIKTRGQQVTLRCSSQSGHNTVSWYQQALGQGPQFIFQYYREEENGRGNFPPRFSGLQFPNYSSELNVNALELDDSALYLCASSLASPYGYTFGSGTRLTVV.